This TCR beta chain is from a study of blood T cell repertoires in COVID-19. About the study: From the United States, Italy and Spain came samples of acute and convalescent COVID-19.

CDR1 is KGHSH and CDR2 is LQKENI in the germline V gene. The V segment lost 3 bases and the J segment 1 base; nucleotides outside the gene matches: 3. This CDR3 spans 16 amino acids. Method: immunoSEQ multiplex PCR; TCRdb's copy keeps in-frame clones and lacks some. This sample has about 230,000 clones, with 83% found just once. The Seattle site enrolled patients during active infection and followed them longitudinally. This clonotype was sampled from a woman in her twenties or thirties with COVID-19, enrolled during active disease. The source material was peripheral blood. This chain connects TRBV18 to TRBJ2-1; TRBD1 agrees at 10 bases. This CDR3 is CASSPLGQGSYNEQFF. CDR3 DNA: TGTGCCAGCTCACCGTTGGGACAGGGGTCCTACAATGAGCAGTTCTTC.